This TCR beta chain was retrieved from a study of blood T cell repertoires in COVID-19. The method was immunoSEQ multiplex PCR; TCRdb's version includes in-frame clones alone and lacks a portion of them. In the table there are about 230,000 clones, 88% of which are singletons. The study assigned cohorts using participant-reported clinical history. The length of the CDR3 is 17 residues. The V and J ends lost 7 bases and 3 bases, in that order; junction bases with no gene match: 15. Looked up from germline, CDR1 is ENHRY and CDR2 is SYGVKD. This chain connects TRBV10-3 to TRBJ2-7, with 10 bases matching TRBD1. The specimen sequenced was PBMCs or T cells enriched from blood (not recorded which). The TCR originated in a woman aged 25 to 39 who had been exposed to COVID-19. CDR3 sequence: CAIKHDPGQGTHYEQYF. CDR3 coding DNA: TGTGCCATCAAACACGATCCGGGACAGGGGACCCACTACGAGCAGTACTTC.